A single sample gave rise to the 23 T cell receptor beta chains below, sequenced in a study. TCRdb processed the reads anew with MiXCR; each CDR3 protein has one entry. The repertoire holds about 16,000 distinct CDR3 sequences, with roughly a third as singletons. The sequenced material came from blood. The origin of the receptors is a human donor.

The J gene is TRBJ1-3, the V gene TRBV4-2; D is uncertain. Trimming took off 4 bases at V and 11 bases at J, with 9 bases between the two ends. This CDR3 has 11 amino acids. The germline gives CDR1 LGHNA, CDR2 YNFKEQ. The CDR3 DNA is TGTGCCAGCAGCCCCGGAGACGCCATATATTTT. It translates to CASSPGDAIYF.

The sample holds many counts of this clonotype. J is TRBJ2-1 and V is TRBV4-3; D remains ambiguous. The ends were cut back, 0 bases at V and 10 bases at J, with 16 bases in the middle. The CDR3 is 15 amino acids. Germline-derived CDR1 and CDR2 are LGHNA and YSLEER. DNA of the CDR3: TGCGCCAGCAGCCAAGAAGACGCCCGGATCACCGAGCAGTTCTTC. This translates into CASSQEDARITEQFF.

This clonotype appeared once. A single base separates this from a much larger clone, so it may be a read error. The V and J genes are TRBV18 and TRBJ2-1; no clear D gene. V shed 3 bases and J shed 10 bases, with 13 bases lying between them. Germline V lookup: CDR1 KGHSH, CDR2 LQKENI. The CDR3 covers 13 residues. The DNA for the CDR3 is TGTGCCAGCTCACCGGAGTTCGTGGGAGAGCAGTTCTTC. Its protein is CASSPEFVGEQFF.

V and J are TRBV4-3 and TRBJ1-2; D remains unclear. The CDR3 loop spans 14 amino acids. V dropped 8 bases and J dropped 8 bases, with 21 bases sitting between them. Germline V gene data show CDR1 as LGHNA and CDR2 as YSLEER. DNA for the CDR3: TGCGCCAGCGGCCGCCATGGAGGGAAATTCGGCTACACCTTC. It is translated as CASGRHGGKFGYTF.

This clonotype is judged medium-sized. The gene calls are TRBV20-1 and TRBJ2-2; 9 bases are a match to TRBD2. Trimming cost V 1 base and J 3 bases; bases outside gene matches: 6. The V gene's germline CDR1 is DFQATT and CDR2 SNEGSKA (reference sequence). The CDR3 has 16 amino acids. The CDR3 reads CSARGPAGGDTGELFF. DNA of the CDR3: TGCAGTGCTAGAGGTCCGGCGGGAGGGGACACCGGGGAGCTGTTTTTT.

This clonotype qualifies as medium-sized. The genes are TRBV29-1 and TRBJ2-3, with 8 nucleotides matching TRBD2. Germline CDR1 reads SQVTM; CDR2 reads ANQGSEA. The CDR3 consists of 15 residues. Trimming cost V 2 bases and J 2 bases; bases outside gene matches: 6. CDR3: CSVEISGGSTDTQYF. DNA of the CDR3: TGCAGCGTTGAAATTTCGGGAGGGTCCACAGATACGCAGTATTTT.

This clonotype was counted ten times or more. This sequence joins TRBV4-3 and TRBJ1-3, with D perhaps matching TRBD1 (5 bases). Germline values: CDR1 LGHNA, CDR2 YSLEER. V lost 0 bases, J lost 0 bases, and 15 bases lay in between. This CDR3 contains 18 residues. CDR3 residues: CASSQDYGRVASGNTIYF. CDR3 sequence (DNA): TGCGCCAGCAGCCAAGATTATGGCAGGGTCGCCTCTGGAAACACCATATATTTT.

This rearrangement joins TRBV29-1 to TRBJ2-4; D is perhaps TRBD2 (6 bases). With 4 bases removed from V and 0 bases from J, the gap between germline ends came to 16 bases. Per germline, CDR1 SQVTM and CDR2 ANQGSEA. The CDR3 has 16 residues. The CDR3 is CSVATYRDLAKNIQYF. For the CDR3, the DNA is TGCAGCGTTGCCACCTACCGGGACTTAGCCAAAAACATTCAGTACTTC.

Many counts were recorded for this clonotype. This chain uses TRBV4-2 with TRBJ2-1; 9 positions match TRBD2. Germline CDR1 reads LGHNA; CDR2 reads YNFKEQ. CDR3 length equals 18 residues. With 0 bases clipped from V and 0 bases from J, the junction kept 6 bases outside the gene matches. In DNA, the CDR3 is TGTGCCAGCAGCCAAGATATAGCGGGAGTAAGCTCCTACAATGAGCAGTTCTTC. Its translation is CASSQDIAGVSSYNEQFF.

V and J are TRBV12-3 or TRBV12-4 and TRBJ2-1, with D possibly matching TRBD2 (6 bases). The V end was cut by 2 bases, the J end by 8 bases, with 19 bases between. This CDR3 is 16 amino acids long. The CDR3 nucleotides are TGTGCCAGCAGTTTACAGGAGACGGGAGAAATGGATGAGCAGTTCTTC. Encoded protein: CASSLQETGEMDEQFF.

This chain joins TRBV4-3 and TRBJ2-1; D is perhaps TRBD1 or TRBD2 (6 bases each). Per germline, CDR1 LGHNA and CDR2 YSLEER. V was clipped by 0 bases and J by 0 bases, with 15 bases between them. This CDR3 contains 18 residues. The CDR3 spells CASSQEKGGLSSYNEQFF. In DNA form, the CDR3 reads TGCGCCAGCAGCCAAGAAAAGGGGGGCTTGAGCTCCTACAATGAGCAGTTCTTC.

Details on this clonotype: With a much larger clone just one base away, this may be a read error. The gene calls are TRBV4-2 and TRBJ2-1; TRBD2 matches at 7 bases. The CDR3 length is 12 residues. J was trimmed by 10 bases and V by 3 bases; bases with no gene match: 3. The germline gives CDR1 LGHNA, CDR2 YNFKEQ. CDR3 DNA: TGTGCCAGCAGCCAGGCGGGGGACGAGCAGTTCTTC. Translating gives CASSQAGDEQFF.

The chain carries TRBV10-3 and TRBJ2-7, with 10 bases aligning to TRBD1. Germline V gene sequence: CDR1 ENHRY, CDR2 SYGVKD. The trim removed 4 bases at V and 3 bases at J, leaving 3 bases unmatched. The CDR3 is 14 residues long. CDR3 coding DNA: TGTGCCATCAGTGGGGACAGGGGTGACTACGAGCAGTACTTC. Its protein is CAISGDRGDYEQYF.

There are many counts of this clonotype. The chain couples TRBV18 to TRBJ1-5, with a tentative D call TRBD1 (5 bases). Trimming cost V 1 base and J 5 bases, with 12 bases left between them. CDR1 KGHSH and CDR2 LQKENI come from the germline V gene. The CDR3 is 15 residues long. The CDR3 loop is CASSPQVGADQPQHF. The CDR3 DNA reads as TGTGCCAGCTCACCACAAGTCGGGGCGGATCAGCCCCAGCATTTT.

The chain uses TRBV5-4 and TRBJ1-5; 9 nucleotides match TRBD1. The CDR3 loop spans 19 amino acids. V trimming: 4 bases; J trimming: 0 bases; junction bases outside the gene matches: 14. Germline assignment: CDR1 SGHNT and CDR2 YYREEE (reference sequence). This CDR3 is CASSAHRTGDPYSNQPQHF. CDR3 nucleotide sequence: TGTGCCAGCAGCGCCCACCGGACAGGGGACCCTTATAGCAATCAGCCCCAGCATTTT.

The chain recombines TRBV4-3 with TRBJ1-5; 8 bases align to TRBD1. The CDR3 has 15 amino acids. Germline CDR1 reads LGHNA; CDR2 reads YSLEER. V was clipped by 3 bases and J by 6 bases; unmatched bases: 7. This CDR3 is CASSHPGQGSQPQHF. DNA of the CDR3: TGCGCCAGCAGCCATCCCGGACAGGGAAGTCAGCCCCAGCATTTT.

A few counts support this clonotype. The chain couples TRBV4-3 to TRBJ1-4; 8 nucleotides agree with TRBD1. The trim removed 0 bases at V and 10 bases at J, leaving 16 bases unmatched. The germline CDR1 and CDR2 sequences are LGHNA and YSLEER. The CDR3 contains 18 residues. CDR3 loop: CASSQDPGRGQIGGKLFF. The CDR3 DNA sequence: TGCGCCAGCAGCCAAGATCCTGGCAGGGGGCAGATTGGGGGAAAACTGTTTTTT.

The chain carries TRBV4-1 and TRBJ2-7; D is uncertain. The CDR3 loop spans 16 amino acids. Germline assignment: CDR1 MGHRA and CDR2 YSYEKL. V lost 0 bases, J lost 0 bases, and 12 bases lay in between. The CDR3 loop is CASSQEPGGSSYEQYF. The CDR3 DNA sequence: TGCGCCAGCAGCCAAGAGCCGGGCGGCAGCTCCTACGAGCAGTACTTC.

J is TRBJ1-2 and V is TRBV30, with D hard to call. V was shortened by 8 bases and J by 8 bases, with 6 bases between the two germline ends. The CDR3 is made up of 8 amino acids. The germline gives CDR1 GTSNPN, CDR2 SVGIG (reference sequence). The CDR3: CAMEGYTF. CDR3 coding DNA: TGTGCCATGGAGGGCTACACCTTC.

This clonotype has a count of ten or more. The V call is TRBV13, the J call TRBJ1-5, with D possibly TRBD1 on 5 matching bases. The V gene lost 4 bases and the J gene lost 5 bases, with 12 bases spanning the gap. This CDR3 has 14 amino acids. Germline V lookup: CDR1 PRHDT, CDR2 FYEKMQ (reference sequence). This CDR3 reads CASSSGHTDQPQHF. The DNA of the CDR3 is TGTGCCAGCAGCTCTGGACATACAGATCAGCCCCAGCATTTT.

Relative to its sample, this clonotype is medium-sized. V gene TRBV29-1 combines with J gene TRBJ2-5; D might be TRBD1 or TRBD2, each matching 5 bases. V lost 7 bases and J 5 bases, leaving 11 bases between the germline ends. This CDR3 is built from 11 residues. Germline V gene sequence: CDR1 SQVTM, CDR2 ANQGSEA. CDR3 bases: TGCAGCGCAAGGTGGGGGGAGACCCAGTACTTC. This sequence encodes CSARWGETQYF.

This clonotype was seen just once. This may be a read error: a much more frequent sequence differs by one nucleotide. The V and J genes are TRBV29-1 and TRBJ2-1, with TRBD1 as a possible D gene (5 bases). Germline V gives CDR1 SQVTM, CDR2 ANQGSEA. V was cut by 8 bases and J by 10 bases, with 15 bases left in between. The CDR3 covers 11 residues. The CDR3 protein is CSSRTGHEQFF. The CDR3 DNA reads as TGCAGCTCTCGGACCGGACACGAGCAGTTCTTC.

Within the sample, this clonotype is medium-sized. Here the CDR3 reads CASSPSRGSEAFF. The CDR3 DNA reads TGCGCCAGCAGCCCATCCAGGGGGAGTGAAGCTTTCTTT. The chain carries TRBV4-3 and TRBJ1-1; 7 nucleotides align to TRBD1. This CDR3 is built from 13 residues. The V gene's germline CDR1 is LGHNA and CDR2 YSLEER. With 4 bases clipped from V and 7 bases from J, the junction kept 6 bases outside the gene matches.